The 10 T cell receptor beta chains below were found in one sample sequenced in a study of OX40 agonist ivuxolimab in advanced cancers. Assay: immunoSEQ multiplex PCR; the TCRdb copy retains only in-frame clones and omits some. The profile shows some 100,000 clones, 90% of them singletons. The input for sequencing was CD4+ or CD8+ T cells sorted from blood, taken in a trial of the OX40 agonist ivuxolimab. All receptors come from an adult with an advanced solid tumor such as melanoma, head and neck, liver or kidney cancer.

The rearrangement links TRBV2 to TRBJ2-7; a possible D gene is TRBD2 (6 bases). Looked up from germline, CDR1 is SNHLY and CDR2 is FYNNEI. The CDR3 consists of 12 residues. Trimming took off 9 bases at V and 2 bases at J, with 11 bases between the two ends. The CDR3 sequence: CASGGTPYEQYF. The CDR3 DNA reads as TGTGCCAGTGGGGGGACCCCCTACGAGCAGTACTTC. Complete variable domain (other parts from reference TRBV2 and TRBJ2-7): EPEVTQTPSHQVTQMGQEVILRCVPISNHLYFYWYRQILGQKVEFLVSFYNNEISEKSEIFDDQFSVERPDGSNFTLKIRSTKLEDSAMYFCASGGTPYEQYFGPGTRLTVT.

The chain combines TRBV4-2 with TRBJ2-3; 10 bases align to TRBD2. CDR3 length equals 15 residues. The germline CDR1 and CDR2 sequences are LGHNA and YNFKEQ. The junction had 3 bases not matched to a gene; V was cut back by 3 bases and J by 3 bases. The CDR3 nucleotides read TGTGCCAGCAGCCACTCGACTAGCGGGACAGATACGCAGTATTTT. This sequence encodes CASSHSTSGTDTQYF.

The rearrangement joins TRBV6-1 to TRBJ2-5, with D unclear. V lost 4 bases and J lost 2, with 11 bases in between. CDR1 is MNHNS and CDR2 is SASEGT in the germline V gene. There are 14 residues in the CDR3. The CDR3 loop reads CASSARWNQETQYF. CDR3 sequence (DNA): TGTGCCAGCAGTGCAAGGTGGAATCAAGAGACCCAGTACTTC.

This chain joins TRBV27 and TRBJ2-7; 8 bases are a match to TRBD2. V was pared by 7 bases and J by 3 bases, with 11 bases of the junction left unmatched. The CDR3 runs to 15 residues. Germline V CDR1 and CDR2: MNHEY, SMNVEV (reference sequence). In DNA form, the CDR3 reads TGTGCCAGCATAAAGGCGGGAGGAGCGCTCTACGAGCAGTACTTC. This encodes CASIKAGGALYEQYF.

This CDR3 reads CASSFLGLAGGGTGELFF. Here the CDR3 DNA reads TGCGCCAGCAGCTTCCTCGGACTAGCGGGAGGGGGCACCGGGGAGCTGTTTTTT. This chain joins TRBV5-1 and TRBJ2-2, with 15 bases lining up with TRBD2. Unmatched junction bases numbered 6, after V lost 2 bases and J lost 4 bases. The CDR3 sequence is 18 residues long. Germline loops: CDR1 SGHRS, CDR2 YFSETQ.

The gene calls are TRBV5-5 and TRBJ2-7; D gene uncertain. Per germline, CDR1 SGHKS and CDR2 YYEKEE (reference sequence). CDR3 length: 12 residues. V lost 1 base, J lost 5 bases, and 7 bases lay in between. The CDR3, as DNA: TGTGCCAGCAGCTTGCCTGTAGACGAGCAGTACTTC. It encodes CASSLPVDEQYF.

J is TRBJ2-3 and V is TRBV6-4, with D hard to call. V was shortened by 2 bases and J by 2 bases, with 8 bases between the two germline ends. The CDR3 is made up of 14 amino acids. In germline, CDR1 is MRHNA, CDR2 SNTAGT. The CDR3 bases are TGTGCCAGCAGTGACAGGGCTACCACAGATACGCAGTATTTT. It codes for CASSDRATTDTQYF.

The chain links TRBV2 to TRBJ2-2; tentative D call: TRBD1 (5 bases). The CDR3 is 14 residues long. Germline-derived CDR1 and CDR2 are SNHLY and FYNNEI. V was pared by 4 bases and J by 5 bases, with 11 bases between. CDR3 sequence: CASSARVGTGELFF. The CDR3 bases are TGTGCCAGCAGTGCCAGGGTGGGAACCGGGGAGCTGTTTTTT.

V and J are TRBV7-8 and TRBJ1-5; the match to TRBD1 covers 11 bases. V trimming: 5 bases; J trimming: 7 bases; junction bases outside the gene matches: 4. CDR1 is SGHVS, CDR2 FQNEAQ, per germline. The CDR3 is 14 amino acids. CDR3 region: CASSPDRGRQPQHF. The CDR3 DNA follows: TGTGCCAGCAGCCCGGACAGGGGGCGACAGCCCCAGCATTTT.

The CDR3, as DNA: TGTGCCAGCACTGGACAGGGAATAGGCGAGCAGTTCTTC. The encoded protein is CASTGQGIGEQFF. The chain employs TRBV2 and TRBJ2-1; 8 nucleotides align to TRBD1. The V gene's germline CDR1 is SNHLY and CDR2 FYNNEI. V shed 7 bases and J 10 bases; nucleotides not matched to a gene: 9. The CDR3 consists of 13 residues.